A selection of T cell receptor beta chains follows, all from one sample in a study of Tregs in tolerant kidney transplant recipients. Libraries were prepared by immunoSEQ multiplex PCR; TCRdb keeps only in-frame clonotypes and omits some of them. There are 75,000 to 85,000 clones in the sample; roughly 90% occur only once, and around 0.32% lies in the top ten. The input for sequencing was Tregs from blood, taken before the transplant. The receptors were gathered from a human donor who received a combined kidney and bone marrow transplant. Each CDR3 is given with its conserved first and last residue. D genes are given only for firm matches. Rows may omit the clone size; those that give it use once, few, many or a size class.

TGTGCCAGTACCGGGACTAGGGGCTACAATGAGCAGTTCTTC CASTGTRGYNEQFF NA TRBJ2-1 TRBD2 TRBV6-1
TGTGCCAGCAGTGATAAAGATAGCAATCAGCCCCAGCATTTT CASSDKDSNQPQHF NA TRBJ1-5 NA TRBV2
TGTGCCAGCAGCTTAGGGTTCTTCGATACGCAGTATTTT CASSLGFFDTQYF NA TRBJ2-3 NA TRBV7-8
TGTGCCAGCTCGAGAAACACCGGGACAGGGCAAAACACTGAAGCTTTCTTT CASSRNTGTGQNTEAFF NA TRBJ1-1 TRBD1 TRBV18
TGTGCCAGTAGTATTCAGCAGGGGGCTAACTATGGCTACACCTTC CASSIQQGANYGYTF NA TRBJ1-2 TRBD1 TRBV19
TGTGCCAGCAGACCGGACAGGGTGGGTGAGCAGTTCTTC CASRPDRVGEQFF NA TRBJ2-1 TRBD1 TRBV2
TGTGCCAGCAGCGTAGAGGGCAGGTTTGGCTACACCTTC CASSVEGRFGYTF few TRBJ1-2 NA TRBV9
TGTGCCATCAGGCGTCGGGACTACGGGGGCCGCGGGGGAGAGCAGTACTTC CAIRRRDYGGRGGEQYF NA TRBJ2-7 NA TRBV10-3
TGTGCCAGCAGTTACGAAGGCAGGGTGTACGAGCAGTACTTC CASSYEGRVYEQYF NA TRBJ2-7 NA TRBV6-6
TGTGCTACCTCAGTCGCCCCTAATGAAAAACTGTTTTTT CATSVAPNEKLFF NA TRBJ1-4 NA TRBV19
TGCGCCAGCAGCCAAGTAACGACAACAGATACGCAGTATTTT CASSQVTTTDTQYF NA TRBJ2-3 NA TRBV4-1
TGCGCCAGCAGCTTGGGGACCATAGGGAGCAATCAGCCCCAGCATTTT CASSLGTIGSNQPQHF NA TRBJ1-5 NA TRBV5-1
TGTGCCAGCTCACCCGCCACCCCTAATGAAAAACTGTTTTTT CASSPATPNEKLFF NA TRBJ1-4 NA TRBV18
TGTGCCAGCTCACCGGCCCTGGAGAACAATGAGCAGTTCTTC CASSPALENNEQFF once TRBJ2-1 NA TRBV18
TGTGCCAGCAGTTTGGGGGGTTGGCGGGGCACAGATACGCAGTATTTT CASSLGGWRGTDTQYF NA TRBJ2-3 NA TRBV27
TGTGCCAGCTCCCCGGGACAGGGGTCCTACGAGCAGTACTTC CASSPGQGSYEQYF NA TRBJ2-7 TRBD1 TRBV18
TGTGCCAGCAGCGTAGCGGACTCCTACGAGCAGTACTTC CASSVADSYEQYF NA TRBJ2-7 NA TRBV9
TGTGCCAGCAGCCGTGGGACTAGCGTGACTTACGAGCAGTACTTC CASSRGTSVTYEQYF NA TRBJ2-7 TRBD2 TRBV7-2
TGTGCCAGCTCGCCTCGAGGGGAGCCCTACGAGCAGTACTTC CASSPRGEPYEQYF NA TRBJ2-7 NA TRBV18
TGTGCCAGCAGTTACGGGAACACAGATACGCAGTATTTT CASSYGNTDTQYF NA TRBJ2-3 NA TRBV6-5
TGTGCCAGCAGTAGACCCGGGACTAGCGGGAAGTGGTGCTACAATGAGCAGTTCTTC CASSRPGTSGKWCYNEQFF NA TRBJ2-1 TRBD2 TRBV6-4
TGTGCCAGCGGGAGGGCCTACAATGAGCAGTTCTTC CASGRAYNEQFF NA TRBJ2-1 TRBD2 TRBV5-5
TGTGCCAGCAGCGTAATTGGGGATGAGCAGTTCTTC CASSVIGDEQFF NA TRBJ2-1 NA TRBV9
TGTGCCAGCAGCCCGAGGGGACGTTACTCTGGGGCCAACGTCCTGACTTTC CASSPRGRYSGANVLTF NA TRBJ2-6 NA TRBV21-1
TGTGCCAGTAGTAACGACAGGGCGGGAAGCTACGAGCAGTACTTC CASSNDRAGSYEQYF once TRBJ2-7 NA TRBV19
TGTGCCAGCAGCGTAGCTCTCGAATACTATGGCTACACCTTC CASSVALEYYGYTF NA TRBJ1-2 NA TRBV9
TGTGCCACCCTGAGGCCCAACAAAAACTACGAGCAGTACTTC CATLRPNKNYEQYF NA TRBJ2-7 NA TRBV28
TGTGCCAGCAGTGAAGGAGGACAGGCGCCCCAGCATTTT CASSEGGQAPQHF few TRBJ1-5 TRBD1 TRBV6-1
TGTGCCATCAGTTACAGGGACAGCCATAACTATGGCTACACCTTC CAISYRDSHNYGYTF NA TRBJ1-2 TRBD1 TRBV10-3
TGTGCCAGCAGTTCTAAAGATACGCAGTATTTT CASSSKDTQYF NA TRBJ2-3 NA TRBV27
TGTGCCAGCAGCTTAGTCGGGACAGGGTTCTCTGGAAACACCATATATTTT CASSLVGTGFSGNTIYF NA TRBJ1-3 TRBD1 TRBV7-2
TGTGCCAGTAGTAAACTAGCGGGAGGGCCGCAGACCCAGTACTTC CASSKLAGGPQTQYF NA TRBJ2-5 TRBD2 TRBV19
TGTGCCAGCAGCGTAGAAACAGGAGGACGTTATGGCTACACCTTC CASSVETGGRYGYTF NA TRBJ1-2 NA TRBV9
TGTGCCAGCAGTCCACATAAGAGCTCCTACAATGAGCAGTTCTTC CASSPHKSSYNEQFF NA TRBJ2-1 NA TRBV28
TGCAGCGTTGCGACGGGTTTGAGCACTGAAGCTTTCTTT CSVATGLSTEAFF NA TRBJ1-1 NA TRBV29-1
TGTGCCAACCCACCTATGAACACTGAAGCTTTCTTT CANPPMNTEAFF NA TRBJ1-1 NA TRBV27
TGTGCCAGCAGTGGGAGGGGTGAGCAGTTCTTC CASSGRGEQFF NA TRBJ2-1 TRBD2 TRBV28
TGTGCCAGCAGCTGGGAGGGCTACGAGCAGTACTTC CASSWEGYEQYF NA TRBJ2-7 TRBD2 TRBV7-2
TGCGCCAGCAGCCAAGATGGGTCGGTAAGGGGTACTTCAGATACGCAGTATTTT CASSQDGSVRGTSDTQYF NA TRBJ2-3 NA TRBV4-1
TGTGCCAGCAGCCAGAGGGGACACCTCTACGAGCAGTACTTC CASSQRGHLYEQYF NA TRBJ2-7 NA TRBV5-6
TGTGCCAGCAGCACAAGGGCAGGAGGAAACACTGAAGCTTTCTTT CASSTRAGGNTEAFF NA TRBJ1-1 NA TRBV9
TGTGCCTGTACGAGACAGGGGGACGAGCAGTACTTC CACTRQGDEQYF NA TRBJ2-7 TRBD1 TRBV30
TGTGCCAGCAGCGTATCACCCCAGGGGTATGATGGAGAGACCCAGTACTTC CASSVSPQGYDGETQYF NA TRBJ2-5 NA TRBV9
TGTGCCAGCAGAACACAGGTGCGGACAGAAGCTTTCTTT CASRTQVRTEAFF once TRBJ1-1 NA TRBV7-9
TGTGCCAGCAGCTTCAGCTCCCGGGACACTGAAGCTTTCTTT CASSFSSRDTEAFF once TRBJ1-1 NA TRBV5-4